The 26 T cell receptor beta chains below come from one sample, sequenced in a study of early T cells in non-severe SARS-CoV-2 infection. TCRdb passed the 5' RACE reads through MiXCR, listing each CDR3 protein once. This sample has approximately 76,000 distinct CDR3 sequences; around 10% occur once, and the top ten carry less than 3%. The sample was whole blood. The source is an adult who was a healthcare worker with PCR-confirmed SARS-CoV-2 infection or an uninfected control (not recorded which).

The gene calls are TRBV5-1 and TRBJ2-1, with TRBD2 matching over 10 bases. V lost 1 base and J lost 8; bases outside the gene matches: 3. This CDR3 has 14 amino acids. Germline V lookup: CDR1 SGHRS, CDR2 YFSETQ. The CDR3 spells CASSLMLAGDEQFF. The CDR3 bases are TGCGCCAGCAGCTTGATGCTAGCGGGGGATGAGCAGTTCTTC.

The CDR3 coding sequence is TGTGCCAGCAGCTCCTGGTCAATTGCGACGGGAGGCCACGAGCAGTACTTC. Translated, it gives CASSSWSIATGGHEQYF. The chain joins TRBV11-2 to TRBJ2-7, with 7 bases lining up with TRBD2. The V gene end was trimmed by 4 bases and the J gene end by 5 bases; junction bases not matched to a gene: 17. CDR1 and CDR2 from the germline V gene are SGHAT and FQNNGV. The CDR3 totals 17 residues.

In its sample, this clonotype was seen many times. The chain is built from TRBV29-1 and TRBJ1-1; weak D call: TRBD1 (6 bases). The V gene's germline CDR1 is SQVTM and CDR2 ANQGSEA. The CDR3 has 13 amino acids. Trimming pared 7 bases from V and 7 bases from J, leaving 19 bases between. As DNA, the CDR3 is TGCAGCGCCCGTCTGGGGGGGCAAGGTGAAGCTTTCTTT. Residues: CSARLGGQGEAFF.

This clonotype was seen at least ten times. This chain uses TRBV11-3 with TRBJ2-1; perhaps D is TRBD1 or TRBD2 (5 bases each). The V gene lost 5 bases and the J gene lost 4 bases, with 21 bases spanning the gap. CDR3 length: 17 amino acids. Germline V gives CDR1 SGHNT, CDR2 YENEEA. The DNA of the CDR3 is TGTGCCAGCAGCCCACGGCCCGGGACCTCTTTTTACAATGAGCAGTTCTTC. Its translation is CASSPRPGTSFYNEQFF.

This clonotype was detected many times. V usage is TRBV15 and J usage is TRBJ1-1, with D perhaps TRBD1 (6 bases). This CDR3 has 13 residues. Germline values: CDR1 LNHNV, CDR2 YYDKDF (reference sequence). V was pared by 1 base and J by 9 bases, with 12 bases between. This CDR3 reads CATSRGGTGQAFF. The CDR3 nucleotides are TGTGCCACCAGCAGAGGAGGAACAGGGCAAGCTTTCTTT.

In its sample, this clonotype was seen many times. The rearrangement joins TRBV20-1 to TRBJ2-3; D gene unclear. The CDR3 consists of 13 residues. Between the trimmed V and J ends, which lost 5 bases and 8 bases, there was a span of 17 bases. The germline V gene encodes CDR1 DFQATT and CDR2 SNEGSKA (reference sequence). The CDR3 spells CSAPGGPGGTQYF. CDR3 nucleotide sequence: TGCAGTGCTCCCGGTGGTCCAGGCGGTACGCAGTATTTT.

This clonotype showed up many times. For the CDR3, the DNA is TGTGCCAGCAGCTTAGAGAGGTACAACACTGAAGCTTTCTTT. It encodes CASSLERYNTEAFF. This rearrangement joins TRBV7-6 to TRBJ1-1; D unclear. From germline, CDR1 is SGHVS and CDR2 FNYEAQ. CDR3 size: 14 residues. V lost 1 base, J lost 2 bases, and 8 bases lay in between.

This chain connects TRBV20-1 to TRBJ2-3; D is tentatively TRBD1 or TRBD2 (6 bases each). Germline loops: CDR1 DFQATT, CDR2 SNEGSKA (reference sequence). The V gene lost 3 bases and the J gene lost 0 bases, with 10 bases spanning the gap. CDR3 length equals 14 residues. The CDR3 sequence is CSASGGPSTDTQYF. CDR3 DNA sequence: TGCAGTGCTAGTGGGGGGCCAAGCACAGATACGCAGTATTTT.

About this clonotype itself: A much larger clone differs by one base, so this may be a read error. The chain employs TRBV3-1 and TRBJ1-2; D is unresolved. Germline CDR1 is LGHDT and CDR2 is YNNKEL (reference sequence). The CDR3 extends over 13 amino acids. The CDR3 bases are TGTGCCAGTGCCCAGACGTCCAACTATGGCTTCACCTTC. Its translation is CASAQTSNYGFTF.

This clonotype was picked up many times. The chain is built from TRBV9 and TRBJ2-7; TRBD1 might be the D (6 bases). The ends were cut back, 3 bases at V and 2 bases at J, with 15 bases in the middle. The CDR3 contains 15 residues. Germline CDR1 and CDR2: SGDLS and YYNGEE. The CDR3 nucleotides read TGTGCCAGCAGCGCAGCAGGGGTCCCGACCTACGAGCAGTACTTC. It codes for CASSAAGVPTYEQYF.

This clonotype came up many times. The chain has TRBV6-5 and TRBJ2-7; D is unresolved. This CDR3 is built from 13 residues. The V end was cut by 5 bases, the J end by 4 bases, with 12 bases between. CDR1 and CDR2 (germline): MNHEY, SVGAGI. The chain's CDR3 is CASSPIDLYEQYF. The CDR3 nucleotides read TGTGCCAGCAGTCCAATAGATCTTTACGAGCAGTACTTC.

At least ten counts were recorded for this clonotype. This chain joins TRBV4-1 and TRBJ2-3; TRBD1 agrees at 8 bases. CDR1 and CDR2 (germline): MGHRA, YSYEKL. Germline trimming cut 3 bases from V and 7 bases from J; bases unmatched to any gene: 9. This CDR3 is 15 amino acids long. The CDR3 loop is CASSHWSGGMNTQYF. DNA of the CDR3: TGCGCCAGCAGCCATTGGTCAGGGGGCATGAATACGCAGTATTTT.

This clonotype was observed many times. The chain couples TRBV2 to TRBJ1-1, with TRBD1 matching 8 bases. V was pared by 6 bases and J by 1 base, with 4 bases of the junction left unmatched. The germline V gene encodes CDR1 SNHLY and CDR2 FYNNEI. This CDR3 comprises 14 residues. CDR3: CASRYDRGNTEAFF. CDR3 DNA sequence: TGTGCCAGCAGATACGACAGGGGGAACACTGAAGCTTTCTTT.

This clonotype was recorded many times. The J gene is TRBJ2-1, the V gene TRBV18; the D gene is possibly TRBD2 (6 bases). Germline V gene sequence: CDR1 KGHSH, CDR2 LQKENI. The CDR3 is made up of 16 amino acids. Trimming removed 6 bases from V and 8 bases from J, with 23 bases in between. Here the CDR3 reads CASSSQGAGSYDEQFF. Here the CDR3 DNA reads TGTGCCAGCTCGAGTCAAGGGGCCGGGAGTTACGATGAGCAGTTCTTC.

The J gene is TRBJ1-5, the V gene TRBV18; possible D gene TRBD1, 5 bases. V lost 5 bases to trimming and J lost 2 bases, with 7 bases between them. CDR3 size: 13 residues. CDR1 is KGHSH and CDR2 is LQKENI in the germline V gene. CDR3 sequence reads: CASSGGGNQPQHF. The CDR3 nucleotides read TGTGCCAGCTCAGGAGGGGGCAATCAGCCCCAGCATTTT.

The chain carries TRBV11-3 and TRBJ1-2; D is unclear. Trimming shortened V by 5 bases and J by 0 bases, and 13 bases separated the two germline ends. The CDR3 totals 15 residues. Germline CDR1 and CDR2: SGHNT and YENEEA. In nucleotides, the CDR3 is TGTGCCAGCAGCCAAGATTCTACAGCTAACTATGGCTACACCTTC. Translating it yields CASSQDSTANYGYTF.

The rearrangement uses TRBV3-1 and TRBJ1-6; TRBD1 aligns across 9 bases. CDR1 LGHDT and CDR2 YNNKEL come from the germline V gene (reference sequence). The trim removed 6 bases at V and 7 bases at J, leaving 7 bases unmatched. The CDR3 has 15 amino acids. This CDR3 is CASRGSQGANSPLHF. In nucleotides, the CDR3 is TGTGCCAGCAGGGGATCACAGGGGGCCAATTCACCCCTCCACTTT.

The V gene is TRBV9, the J gene TRBJ1-6; the match to TRBD1 covers 7 bases. Per germline, CDR1 SGDLS and CDR2 YYNGEE. Unmatched junction bases numbered 5, after V lost 3 bases and J lost 5 bases. This CDR3 spans 15 amino acids. The CDR3 is CASSASGTDNSPLHF. As DNA, the CDR3 is TGTGCCAGCAGCGCTTCCGGGACAGATAATTCACCCCTCCACTTT.

There are a few counts of this clonotype. This chain connects TRBV9 to TRBJ2-7, with D perhaps given as TRBD1 or TRBD2 (5 bases each). CDR3 size: 12 residues. The germline CDR1 and CDR2 sequences are SGDLS and YYNGEE. The V end lost 4 bases, the J end lost 2 bases, and 7 bases lay between the germline ends. CDR3 DNA sequence: TGTGCCAGCAGCCCGGGACCCTACGAGCAGTACTTC. Its translation is CASSPGPYEQYF.

The rearrangement uses TRBV20-1 and TRBJ2-4; 7 positions match TRBD2. Germline lookup yields CDR1 DFQATT and CDR2 SNEGSKA (reference sequence). V was pared by 6 bases and J by 0 bases, with 8 bases of the junction left unmatched. CDR3 length equals 15 residues. Written as DNA, the CDR3 is TGCAGTGCCGACCTAGCGGCCCCAGCCAAAAACATTCAGTACTTC. Amino acid sequence: CSADLAAPAKNIQYF.

The gene calls are TRBV12-3 or TRBV12-4 and TRBJ2-5; D is undetermined. The germline V and J ends were trimmed by 5 bases and 1 base, with 14 bases remaining between them. The CDR3 spans 15 residues. This CDR3 is CASSKPRQFQETQYF. CDR3 in DNA: TGTGCCAGCAGTAAACCCCGGCAATTCCAAGAGACCCAGTACTTC.

V usage is TRBV6-2 or TRBV6-3 and J usage is TRBJ2-1; perhaps TRBD1 as D (5 bases). Trimming took off 0 bases at V and 3 bases at J, with 6 bases between the two ends. This CDR3 is 14 amino acids long. Germline loops: CDR1 MNHEY, CDR2 SVGEGT. In DNA form, the CDR3 reads TGTGCCAGCAGTTACTCACAGGACTACAATGAGCAGTTCTTC. Its translation is CASSYSQDYNEQFF.

This clonotype occurred a few times. The chain links TRBV5-4 to TRBJ2-3, with 9 bases aligning to TRBD1. The CDR3 spans 15 residues. The germline V gene encodes CDR1 SGHNT and CDR2 YYREEE (reference sequence). V lost 2 bases to trimming and J lost 1 base; unmatched junction nucleotides: 2. As DNA, the CDR3 is TGTGCCAGCAGCTTACAGGGGGCCGGCACAGATACGCAGTATTTT. This sequence encodes CASSLQGAGTDTQYF. The variable domain in full, with the rest retrieved from reference TRBV5-4 and TRBJ2-3, is ETGVTQSPTHLIKTRGQQVTLRCSSQSGHNTVSWYQQALGQGPQFIFQYYREEENGRGNFPPRFSGLQFPNYSSELNVNALELDDSALYLCASSLQGAGTDTQYFGPGTRLTVL.

In this sample, this clonotype turned up a few times. This chain joins TRBV5-4 and TRBJ1-1; D ambiguous. CDR1 SGHNT and CDR2 YYREEE come from the germline V gene (reference sequence). This CDR3 is 12 amino acids long. V shed 6 bases and J shed 1 base, with 7 bases lying between them. The CDR3 DNA sequence: TGTGCCAGCAACGACTGGAACACTGAAGCTTTCTTT. Translated, it gives CASNDWNTEAFF.

This clonotype has just a few counts. The chain employs TRBV11-2 and TRBJ2-1, with 7 positions matching TRBD2. The V segment lost 0 bases and the J segment 3 bases; nucleotides outside the gene matches: 8. The germline gives CDR1 SGHAT, CDR2 FQNNGV. CDR3 size: 17 residues. CDR3 sequence (DNA): TGTGCCAGCAGCTTAGATAAATTCCAGCGGGGCTACAATGAGCAGTTCTTC. This codes for CASSLDKFQRGYNEQFF.

This clonotype was recorded a few times. The chain combines TRBV10-2 with TRBJ2-7; D call uncertain. Germline CDR1 WSHSY, CDR2 SAAADI. The CDR3 totals 15 residues. V was cut by 6 bases and J by 0 bases, with 15 bases left in between. CDR3: CASSPLAAVSYEQYF. CDR3 DNA sequence: TGCGCCAGCAGCCCTCTCGCTGCGGTCTCCTACGAGCAGTACTTC.